The TCR beta chain described here comes from a study of blood T cells in healthy people across ages. There are a few counts of this clonotype. The study recruited healthy Caucasian donors from Russia who were aged roughly 6 to 95. Ten milliliters of peripheral blood were drawn from each donor. Each sample yielded at least 6.5 million isolated PBMCs. Germline trimming cut 0 bases from V and 1 base from J; bases unmatched to any gene: 6. Germline assignment: CDR1 SGHTA and CDR2 FQGNSA. The CDR3 runs to 17 residues. Using a J-beta primer mix together with a sample-barcoded 5' primer, a second PCR was run for 7 to 11 cycles. Via MiXCR, TCRdb re-called the 5' RACE reads, giving one row per CDR3 protein. The sample contains around 800,000 distinct CDR3 sequences, roughly 44% of which appear only once.

The source material was blood. The chain combines TRBV7-2 with TRBJ2-3; 8 positions match TRBD2. The TCR was taken from a man between 60 and 75 years old in good health. The CDR3 coding sequence is TGTGCCAGCAGCTTAGCGGGCGGGGGGCTAGGCACAGATACGCAGTATTTT. It encodes CASSLAGGGLGTDTQYF. The full variable domain, in which reference TRBV7-2 and TRBJ2-3 provide the parts outside the CDR3, is GAGVSQSPSNKVTEKGKDVELRCDPISGHTALYWYRQSLGQGLEFLIYFQGNSAPDKSGLPSDRFSAERTGGSVSTLTIQRTQQEDSAVYLCASSLAGGGLGTDTQYFGPGTRLTVL.